The clone carrying this TCR beta chain was picked up many times. As to time point: persistent/refractory GD, antithyroid drugs over 5 years with positive TRAb. Following extraction of RNA from PBMCs, that RNA was used to make the TCR library. The data are from a study of regulatory T cells in long-lasting Graves disease. HTBI primers from iRepertoire and Arm-PCR of CDR3 regions yielded the TCR beta libraries. One entry per CDR3 protein, called by TCRdb with MiXCR from the multiplex PCR reads. The data hold about 430,000 distinct CDR3 sequences, with around 20% observed a single time. The CDR3 consists of 12 residues. V was shortened by 5 bases and J by 3 bases, with 7 bases between the two germline ends.

The sequence was obtained from a female donor with Graves disease. The chain links TRBV12-3 or TRBV12-4 to TRBJ2-5, with D unclear. Specimen: peripheral blood mononuclear cells (PBMCs), collected when the disease was refractory, from a patient treated with antithyroid drugs. CDR3 sequence reads: CASSTSKETQYF. CDR3 DNA sequence: TGTGCCAGCAGTACCTCGAAAGAGACCCAGTACTTC.